A single sample gave rise to the 24 T cell receptor beta chains below, sequenced in a study of beta chain features in type 1 diabetes (dated by TCRdb to the late 2010s). Broader findings and caveats from the paper: A moderate but significant shortening of TCRB CDR3 length was observed in type 1 diabetes patients in all four CD4+ subsets.

Their antigen targets remain unknown. Library preparation used the immunoSEQ multiplex PCR assay. The entire isolated RNA was reverse transcribed using the High Capacity cDNA Reverse Transcription Kit, and thus expressed TCRB transcripts were sequenced. The immuneACCESS repertoire file appears here via TCRdb, limited to in-frame rearrangements. These files lack a portion of the clones; in checked studies, under half of the deficit traces to unresolved V genes, and the cause of the others is not known. This sample holds about 390,000 clones; 8% to 10% were observed only once. The ten most abundant clones make up roughly 0.54% of the sample. Sequencing used central memory CD4+ T cells from blood. The receptor source for this set is a man between 25 and 39 years old with type 1 diabetes.

The chain has TRBV30 and TRBJ2-7; weak D call: TRBD1 (6 bases). CDR1 is GTSNPN, CDR2 SVGIG, per germline (reference sequence). The CDR3 has 18 residues. Trimming took off 0 bases at V and 2 bases at J, with 23 bases between the two ends. The CDR3 here is CAWSVSTGTMSGAYEQYF. DNA of the CDR3: TGTGCCTGGAGTGTAAGTACAGGGACAATGTCAGGGGCCTACGAGCAGTACTTC.

Many counts were recorded for this clone. The rearrangement links TRBV19 to TRBJ1-1, with no clear D. V was cut by 3 bases and J by 3 bases, with 5 bases left in between. The CDR3 has 12 residues. The V gene's germline CDR1 is LNHDA and CDR2 SQIVND (reference sequence). The CDR3 nucleotides read TGTGCCAGTAGTATGTTGGACACTGAAGCTTTCTTT. It encodes CASSMLDTEAFF.

This clone was seen at least ten times. This specimen includes other DNA sequences encoding the same CDR3. This rearrangement joins TRBV7-2 to TRBJ2-7; 10 bases fit TRBD2. The CDR3 totals 14 residues. The germline V gene has CDR1 SGHTA and CDR2 FQGNSA. V gave up 5 bases and J gave up 2 bases; unmatched junction bases: 3. The CDR3 loop reads CASSLTSGAYEQYF. The DNA of the CDR3 is TGTGCCAGCAGCCTAACTAGCGGGGCCTACGAGCAGTACTTC.

This clone was detected a few times. The chain recombines TRBV6-4 with TRBJ1-1; TRBD1 matches 8 bases. The V gene end was trimmed by 6 bases and the J gene end by 1 base; junction bases not matched to a gene: 4. This CDR3 region has 14 residues. The germline gives CDR1 MRHNA, CDR2 SNTAGT. CDR3 coding DNA: TGTGCCAGCAGACAGGACAGGGCGAACACTGAAGCTTTCTTT. It is translated as CASRQDRANTEAFF.

This clone appeared a few times. This chain links TRBV18 with TRBJ2-5; maybe TRBD2 (8 bases). This CDR3 region has 16 residues. Per germline, CDR1 KGHSH and CDR2 LQKENI. With 3 bases removed from V and 4 bases from J, the gap between germline ends came to 18 bases. The CDR3 DNA reads TGTGCCAGCTCACCCCCATCGGGAGGGGGCGGAGAGACCCAGTACTTC. The encoded protein is CASSPPSGGGGETQYF.

This clone showed up just a few times. The V and J genes are TRBV7-2 and TRBJ2-7, with 8 bases identical to TRBD1. From germline, CDR1 is SGHTA and CDR2 FQGNSA. The V gene end was trimmed by 5 bases and the J gene end by 4 bases; junction bases not matched to a gene: 10. The CDR3 is 15 amino acids. CDR3 coding DNA: TGTGCCAGCAGCGAGCTCCGGACAGGGAAGTACGAGCAGTACTTC. It codes for CASSELRTGKYEQYF.

This clone was counted a few times. In nucleotides, the CDR3 is TGTGCCAGCAGCCGATGGACTAGCGGGAGACGCGAGCAGTACTTC. Translated: CASSRWTSGRREQYF. This rearrangement joins TRBV28 to TRBJ2-7, with TRBD2 identical over 13 bases. Germline assignment: CDR1 MDHEN and CDR2 SYDVKM. The trim removed 6 bases at V and 6 bases at J, leaving 8 bases unmatched. This CDR3 is built from 15 residues.

The chain is built from TRBV6-1 and TRBJ1-1; possible D gene TRBD1, 6 bases. CDR1 is MNHNS, CDR2 SASEGT, per germline. The CDR3 consists of 14 residues. V lost 6 bases, J lost 0 bases, and 11 bases lay in between. Here the CDR3 DNA reads TGTGCCAGCAGGACGGGACACCTGAACACTGAAGCTTTCTTT. It translates to CASRTGHLNTEAFF.

The chain carries TRBV2 and TRBJ2-7; 7 bases fit TRBD1. The junction had 15 bases not matched to a gene; V was cut back by 6 bases and J by 1 base. Germline V lookup: CDR1 SNHLY, CDR2 FYNNEI. This CDR3 contains 17 residues. CDR3 DNA: TGTGCCAGCAGCGGTCGGGTTTCCGGGACAGTTTCCTACGAGCAGTACTTC. Protein product: CASSGRVSGTVSYEQYF. Using reference TRBV2 and TRBJ2-7 for the parts outside the CDR3, the full variable domain is EPEVTQTPSHQVTQMGQEVILRCVPISNHLYFYWYRQILGQKVEFLVSFYNNEISEKSEIFDDQFSVERPDGSNFTLKIRSTKLEDSAMYFCASSGRVSGTVSYEQYFGPGTRLTVT.

This clone was observed a few times. The chain couples TRBV5-6 to TRBJ2-7; the match to TRBD1 covers 7 bases. TRBJ2-5 explains the end of the DNA better; the J call may be wrong. The CDR3 sequence is 13 residues long. Germline V gene data show CDR1 as SGHDT and CDR2 as YYEEEE. In DNA form, the CDR3 reads TGTGCCAGCAGGCACAGGGGTGCAGAGACCCAGTACTTC. As protein: CASRHRGAETQYF.

This clone was observed a few times. Germline is not matched at one junction end, which may reflect a read error. The DNA of the CDR3 is TGTGCCATCAGTGGGTCGCTAGGGGACTACGAGCAGTACTTC. Protein product: CAISGSLGDYEQYF. This chain connects TRBV6-5 to TRBJ2-7; tentatively, D is TRBD1 (5 bases). The CDR3 loop spans 14 amino acids. Germline CDR1 and CDR2: MNHEY and SVGAGI.

The rearrangement links TRBV16 to TRBJ1-5, with D possibly matching TRBD1 (5 bases). CDR3 size: 14 residues. The germline gives CDR1 KGHSY, CDR2 FQNENV. V was pared by 0 bases and J by 5 bases, with 8 bases between. The CDR3 sequence is CASSQSQGYQPQHF. The CDR3 DNA is TGTGCCAGCAGCCAATCCCAGGGCTATCAGCCCCAGCATTTT.

The V call is TRBV5-6, the J call TRBJ1-5, with TRBD1 matching over 7 bases. CDR3 size: 16 residues. The germline V gene has CDR1 SGHDT and CDR2 YYEEEE. The trim removed 0 bases at V and 6 bases at J, leaving 9 bases unmatched. The CDR3 sequence is CASSLAQGGDTQPQHF. The DNA of the CDR3 is TGTGCCAGCAGCTTGGCGCAGGGGGGGGATACTCAGCCCCAGCATTTT.

V and J are TRBV18 and TRBJ2-5; unclear D gene. The J call is in doubt because the DNA end fits TRBJ2-7 better. Germline CDR1 reads KGHSH; CDR2 reads LQKENI. The CDR3 consists of 14 residues. The CDR3 region has the DNA TGTGCCAGCTCACCGGCGGTGTCGGGTTACGAGCAGTACTTC. Residues: CASSPAVSGYEQYF.

In this sample, this clone turned up a few times. This chain links TRBV6-5 with TRBJ1-2, with 7 bases matching TRBD1. V dropped 4 bases and J dropped 7; count of bases not matched to a gene: 3. Germline-derived CDR1 and CDR2 are MNHEY and SVGAGI. This CDR3 region has 12 residues. CDR3 in amino acids: CASSFTGVGYTF. The CDR3 nucleotides are TGTGCCAGCAGTTTTACAGGGGTTGGCTACACCTTC.

This clone was recorded a few times. The V gene is TRBV7-9, the J gene TRBJ2-1; no firm D call. CDR3 length: 15 residues. Trimming stripped 7 bases from V and 0 bases from J, with 13 bases between. The V gene's germline CDR1 is SEHNR and CDR2 FQNEAQ (reference sequence). The CDR3 protein is CASILDSRSYNEQFF. CDR3 sequence (DNA): TGTGCCAGCATCCTCGATTCCCGCTCCTACAATGAGCAGTTCTTC.

The sample holds a few counts of this clone. This chain links TRBV25-1 with TRBJ2-1; a weak D match, TRBD1 (5 bases). The V gene's germline CDR1 is MGHDK and CDR2 SYGVNS. The CDR3 runs to 13 residues. V dropped 6 bases and J dropped 6 bases, with 12 bases sitting between them. The CDR3 region has the DNA TGTGCCAGCAGAACTCATCAGGGCAATGAGCAGTTCTTC. This codes for CASRTHQGNEQFF.

This clone was observed a few times. V usage is TRBV30 and J usage is TRBJ1-3, with D maybe TRBD1 (5 bases). The CDR3 is made up of 14 amino acids. With 5 bases removed from V and 0 bases from J, the gap between germline ends came to 11 bases. The germline CDR1 and CDR2 sequences are GTSNPN and SVGIG (reference sequence). The CDR3 bases are TGTGCCTGGGCACAGGAATCCTCTGGAAACACCATATATTTT. Translating it yields CAWAQESSGNTIYF.

This clone has only a few counts. The chain joins TRBV7-3 to TRBJ1-3; D gene unclear. CDR3 length: 16 amino acids. The V gene lost 2 bases and the J gene lost 0 bases, with 11 bases spanning the gap. Germline V CDR1 and CDR2: SGHTA, FQGTGA. The CDR3, as DNA: TGTGCCAGCAGCTTATTTGGGTTGTCCTCTGGAAACACCATATATTTT. Translation: CASSLFGLSSGNTIYF.

The chain is built from TRBV5-8 and TRBJ2-7, with TRBD2 as a possible D gene (6 bases). The germline V and J ends were trimmed by 0 bases and 11 bases, with 9 bases remaining between them. The CDR3 is made up of 11 amino acids. Germline assignment: CDR1 SGHTS and CDR2 YDEGEE. The CDR3 DNA sequence: TGTGCCAGCAGCTTGGGGGGAGGAGAGTACTTC. Its translation: CASSLGGGEYF.

This rearrangement joins TRBV7-8 to TRBJ1-5, with a tentative D call TRBD1 (6 bases). V lost 3 bases and J 4 bases, leaving 10 bases between the germline ends. The germline CDR1 and CDR2 sequences are SGHVS and FQNEAQ. The length of the CDR3 is 14 residues. The CDR3: CASSFRDKNQPQHF. The CDR3 DNA follows: TGTGCCAGCAGCTTCCGGGACAAGAATCAGCCCCAGCATTTT.

This clone was seen only a few times. The V call is TRBV2, the J call TRBJ1-1, with unresolved D. Germline V gene data show CDR1 as SNHLY and CDR2 as FYNNEI. The CDR3 is 12 residues long. The germline V and J ends were trimmed by 6 bases and 0 bases, with 5 bases remaining between them. The CDR3: CASRVLNTEAFF. Written as DNA, the CDR3 is TGTGCCAGCAGGGTGTTGAACACTGAAGCTTTCTTT.

The table lists this clone with a count of one. This sequence joins TRBV5-1 and TRBJ2-1; 15 nucleotides align to TRBD2. Germline V CDR1 and CDR2: SGHRS, YFSETQ. The CDR3 has 19 amino acids. J gave up 13 bases and V 3 bases, and 20 bases lay outside the gene matches. The CDR3 is CASSSGWTSGRDRYNVQFF. CDR3 bases: TGCGCCAGCAGCTCGGGGTGGACTAGCGGGAGGGACAGGTACAATGTCCAGTTCTTC.

This clone was seen ten or more times. V is TRBV5-1 and J is TRBJ2-6; no clear D. Germline V gene data show CDR1 as SGHRS and CDR2 as YFSETQ. This CDR3 has 14 amino acids. V shed 2 bases and J shed 3 bases, with 6 bases lying between them. For the CDR3, the DNA is TGCGCCAGCAGCTTAGCAATTGGGGCCAACGTCCTGACTTTC. Translated, it gives CASSLAIGANVLTF.